The entry below describes one T cell receptor beta chain. The antigen is not known. The data stem from a study of OX40 agonist ivuxolimab in advanced cancers. V dropped 7 bases and J dropped 2; count of bases not matched to a gene: 0. The CDR3 contains 12 residues. In germline, CDR1 is SGHTS, CDR2 YDEGEE. Method: immunoSEQ multiplex PCR; TCRdb's copy keeps in-frame clones and lacks some. Here the sample spans some 83,000 clones, under 95% being singletons. Study-level findings and limits: More expanded clones were found, on average, in CD8+ than in CD4+ T cells. Some patients without response likewise showed low normalized clonal expansion.

The chain links TRBV5-8 to TRBJ1-5; 7 nucleotides match TRBD1. The sequence was obtained from an adult with an advanced solid tumor such as melanoma, head and neck, liver or kidney cancer. This material consisted of CD4+ or CD8+ T cells sorted from blood, taken in a trial of the OX40 agonist ivuxolimab. In DNA form, the CDR3 reads TGTGCCAGCGGGACAGGCAATCAGCCCCAGCATTTT. This translates into CASGTGNQPQHF.